These 9 T cell receptor beta chains were all obtained from the same sample, sequenced in a study of blood T cell repertoires in COVID-19. Data came from immunoSEQ multiplex PCR; TCRdb stores just in-frame clones and leaves some out. The table lists some 490,000 clones, around 85% of them singletons. Sample: peripheral blood. The receptor source for this set is a human donor in a cohort sampled during active COVID-19.

This clone has a handful of counts. The V call is TRBV28, the J call TRBJ2-2; D is unclear. CDR1 and CDR2 from the germline V gene are MDHEN and SYDVKM. Trimming removed 8 bases at V and 0 bases at J, with 10 bases between. CDR3 size: 14 residues. The CDR3 DNA reads TGTGCCAGCGGTAAGCAGGCGAACACCGGGGAGCTGTTTTTT. Translated, it gives CASGKQANTGELFF. The full variable domain, rest sourced from reference TRBV28 and TRBJ2-2, is DVKVTQSSRYLVKRTGEKVFLECVQDMDHENMFWYRQDPGLGLRLIYFSYDVKMKEKGDIPEGYSVSREKKERFSLILESASTNQTSMYLCASGKQANTGELFFGEGSRLTVL.

J is TRBJ1-3 and V is TRBV10-3; the match to TRBD1 covers 8 bases. V lost 10 bases and J lost 0; bases outside the gene matches: 11. In germline, CDR1 is ENHRY, CDR2 SYGVKD. The CDR3 length is 16 residues. CDR3: CATSLDRALSGNTIYF. Written as DNA, the CDR3 is TGTGCCACGTCCCTGGACAGGGCACTCTCTGGAAACACCATATATTTT.

V and J are TRBV7-3 and TRBJ2-1, with D unclear. Deletions cut 2 bases from V and 7 bases from J, with 9 bases between. Germline CDR1 and CDR2: SGHTA and FQGTGA. This CDR3 spans 13 amino acids. The CDR3 is CASSLGPENEQFF. CDR3 bases: TGTGCCAGCAGCTTAGGTCCGGAGAATGAGCAGTTCTTC.

The chain couples TRBV30 to TRBJ2-3; possible D gene TRBD1, 6 bases. Germline V CDR1 and CDR2: GTSNPN, SVGIG (reference sequence). This CDR3 spans 12 amino acids. V was pared by 2 bases and J by 5 bases, with 8 bases between. CDR3: CAWSSRGDTQYF. The CDR3 DNA follows: TGTGCCTGGAGTAGCAGGGGAGATACGCAGTATTTT.

This rearrangement joins TRBV12-5 to TRBJ2-1; D possibly corresponds to TRBD2 (6 bases). Germline CDR1 LGHNT, CDR2 FRNRAP. The CDR3 spans 14 residues. Trimming left V 9 bases short and J 0 bases short, with 12 bases between. The CDR3 coding sequence is TGTGCTAGCTGGGGGGAAAGCTCCTACAATGAGCAGTTCTTC. Translating it yields CASWGESSYNEQFF.

The gene calls are TRBV3-1 (or the pseudogene TRBV3-2) and TRBJ1-3; 8 bases map to TRBD1. CDR1 LGHDT and CDR2 YNNKEL come from the germline V gene (reference sequence). Unmatched junction bases numbered 3, after V lost 3 bases and J lost 2 bases. The CDR3 is made up of 15 amino acids. CDR3 in DNA: TGTGCCAGCAGCCACACACAGGGGGCTGGAAACACCATATATTTT. It codes for CASSHTQGAGNTIYF.

The V and J genes are TRBV6-2 or TRBV6-3 and TRBJ2-1, with 12 nucleotides matching TRBD2. Germline CDR1 and CDR2: MNHEY and SVGEGT. This CDR3 has 18 amino acids. V trimming: 0 bases; J trimming: 8 bases; junction bases outside the gene matches: 11. This CDR3 is CASSYSSSGLAGRYEQFF. The CDR3 bases are TGTGCCAGCAGTTACTCTTCCTCCGGACTAGCGGGAAGGTATGAGCAGTTCTTC.

This clone came up once. This chain links TRBV5-4 with TRBJ2-7, with D unresolved. In germline, CDR1 is SGHNT, CDR2 YYREEE (reference sequence). The CDR3 runs 14 residues. The ends were cut back, 4 bases at V and 0 bases at J, with 11 bases in the middle. This CDR3 is CASSAAVSSYEQYF. CDR3 DNA sequence: TGTGCCAGCAGCGCCGCGGTGAGCTCCTACGAGCAGTACTTC.

The chain combines TRBV28 with TRBJ1-5; 9 bases line up with TRBD1. This CDR3 is built from 17 residues. With 0 bases clipped from V and 4 bases from J, the junction kept 7 bases outside the gene matches. The germline V gene has CDR1 MDHEN and CDR2 SYDVKM. The CDR3 reads CASSLWLGQGRNQPQHF. The CDR3 bases are TGTGCCAGCAGTTTATGGCTAGGACAGGGGCGGAATCAGCCCCAGCATTTT.